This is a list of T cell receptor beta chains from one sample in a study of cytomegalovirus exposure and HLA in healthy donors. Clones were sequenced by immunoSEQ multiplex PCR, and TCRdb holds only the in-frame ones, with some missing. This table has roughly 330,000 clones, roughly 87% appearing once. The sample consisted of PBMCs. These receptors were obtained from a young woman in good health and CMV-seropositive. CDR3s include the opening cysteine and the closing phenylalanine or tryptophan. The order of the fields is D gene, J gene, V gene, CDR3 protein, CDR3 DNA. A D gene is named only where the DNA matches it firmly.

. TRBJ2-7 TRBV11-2 CASLPNDYEQYF TGTGCCAGCCTCCCGAACGACTACGAGCAGTACTTC
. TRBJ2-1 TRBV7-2 CASSFYYNEQFF TGTGCCAGCAGCTTCTACTACAATGAGCAGTTCTTC
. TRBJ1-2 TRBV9 CASSAADSNYGYTF TGTGCCAGCAGCGCCGCGGACAGTAACTATGGCTACACCTTC
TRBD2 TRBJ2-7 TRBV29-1 CSVELLGEGHYEQYF TGCAGCGTTGAATTGTTAGGGGAGGGCCACTACGAGCAGTACTTC
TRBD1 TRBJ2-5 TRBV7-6 CASSKQGAWAQETQYF TGTGCCAGCAGCAAACAGGGGGCCTGGGCTCAAGAGACCCAGTACTTC
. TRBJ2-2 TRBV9 CASSVAVTYTGELFF TGTGCCAGCAGCGTAGCTGTGACTTACACCGGGGAGCTGTTTTTT
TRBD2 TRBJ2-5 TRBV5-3 CARSHGTSGNQETQYF TGTGCCAGAAGCCACGGGACTAGCGGGAACCAAGAGACCCAGTACTTC
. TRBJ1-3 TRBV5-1 CASSITGTGNTIYF TGCGCCAGCAGTATTACAGGGACTGGAAACACCATATATTTT
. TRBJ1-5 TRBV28 CASSNTEKPQHF TGTGCCAGCAGTAACACTGAGAAGCCCCAGCATTTT
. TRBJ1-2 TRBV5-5 CASIDLKRAFYGYTF TGTGCCAGCATCGATTTGAAGCGAGCATTCTATGGCTACACCTTC
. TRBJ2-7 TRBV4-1 CASSQVFPGSWGNEQYF TGCGCCAGCAGCCAAGTTTTTCCGGGATCCTGGGGGAACGAGCAGTACTTC
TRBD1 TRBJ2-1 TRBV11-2 CASSFGDRVLHNEQFF TGTGCCAGCAGCTTTGGCGACAGGGTCTTACACAATGAGCAGTTCTTC
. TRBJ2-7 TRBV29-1 CSVESDRYAYEQYF TGCAGCGTTGAAAGCGACCGTTATGCCTACGAGCAGTACTTC
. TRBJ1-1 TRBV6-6 CASETTGLGTEAFF TGTGCCAGTGAAACCACAGGGTTGGGGACTGAAGCTTTCTTT
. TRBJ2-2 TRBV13 CASSLETRLISPNTGELFF TGTGCCAGCAGCTTAGAAACTAGACTAATTAGCCCGAACACCGGGGAGCTGTTTTTT
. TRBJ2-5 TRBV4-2 CASSQDRGGIPETQYF TGTGCCAGCAGCCAAGATAGGGGGGGGATTCCGGAGACCCAGTACTTC